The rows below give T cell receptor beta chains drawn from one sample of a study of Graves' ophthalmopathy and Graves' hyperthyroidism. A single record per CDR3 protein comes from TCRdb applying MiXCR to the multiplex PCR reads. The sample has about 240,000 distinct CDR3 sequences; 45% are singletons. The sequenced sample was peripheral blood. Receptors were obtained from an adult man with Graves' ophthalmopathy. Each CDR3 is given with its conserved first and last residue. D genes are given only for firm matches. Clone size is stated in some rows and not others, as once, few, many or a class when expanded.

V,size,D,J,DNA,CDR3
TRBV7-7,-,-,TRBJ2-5,TGTGCTAGCAGCGACCCAGGGCAAGAGACCCAGTACTTC,CASSDPGQETQYF
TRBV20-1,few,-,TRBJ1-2,TGCAGTGCTCGAGACCCGCACCTTAACTATGGCTACACCTTC,CSARDPHLNYGYTF
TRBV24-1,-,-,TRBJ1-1,TGTGCCACCAGTGATGGGGGCGTTCCGGAAGCTTTCTTT,CATSDGGVPEAFF
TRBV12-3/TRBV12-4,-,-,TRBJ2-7,TGTGCCAGCAGTTTAGCTTGGGGGGCCTACGAGCAGTACTTC,CASSLAWGAYEQYF
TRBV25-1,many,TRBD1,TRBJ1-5,TGTGCCACCAGTACAGGGGGCGACAATCAGCCCCAGCATTTT,CATSTGGDNQPQHF
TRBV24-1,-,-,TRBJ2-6,TGTGCCAGCAGTTACTCCACCTCTGGGGCCAACGTCCTGACTTTC,CASSYSTSGANVLTF
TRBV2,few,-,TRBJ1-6,TGTGCCAGCAGTGAAAGGTTCGCGACAGAGAATAATTCACCCCTCCACTTT,CASSERFATENNSPLHF
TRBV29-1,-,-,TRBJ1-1,TGCAGCGTTGAAGCCGCGCCCGGGGGAGCTTTCTTT,CSVEAAPGGAFF
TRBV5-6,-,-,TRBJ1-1,TGTGCCAGCAGCTCCCTAATGTCAGCTTTCTTT,CASSSLMSAFF
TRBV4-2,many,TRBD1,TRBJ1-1,TGTGCCAGCAGCCAAGGGACAGGAACTGAAGCTTTCTTT,CASSQGTGTEAFF
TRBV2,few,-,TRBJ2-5,TGTGCCAGCAGTGCCTCGGGACACCGAGGGGAGACCCAGTACTTC,CASSASGHRGETQYF
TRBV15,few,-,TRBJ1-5,TGTGCCACCAGCAGAGGGTTCGATCAGCCCCAGCATTTT,CATSRGFDQPQHF
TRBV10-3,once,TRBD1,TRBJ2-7,TGTGCCAGCAGTCCCGGACAGGGATGGTACTACGAGCAGTACTTC,CASSPGQGWYYEQYF
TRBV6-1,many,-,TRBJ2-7,TGTGCCAGCATCAGAAGACGGGACTCGGCCTACGAGCAGTACTTC,CASIRRRDSAYEQYF
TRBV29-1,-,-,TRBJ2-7,TGCAGCGTTGATCGGGGAGGATCCTACGAGCAGTACTTC,CSVDRGGSYEQYF
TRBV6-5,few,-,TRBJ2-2,TGTGCCAGCAGTGACTCCTTCGACACCGGGGAGCTGTTTTTT,CASSDSFDTGELFF
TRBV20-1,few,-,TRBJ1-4,TGCAGTGCCGTTCGGGAGGGCCGGGCTCCAAATGAAAAACTGTTTTTT,CSAVREGRAPNEKLFF